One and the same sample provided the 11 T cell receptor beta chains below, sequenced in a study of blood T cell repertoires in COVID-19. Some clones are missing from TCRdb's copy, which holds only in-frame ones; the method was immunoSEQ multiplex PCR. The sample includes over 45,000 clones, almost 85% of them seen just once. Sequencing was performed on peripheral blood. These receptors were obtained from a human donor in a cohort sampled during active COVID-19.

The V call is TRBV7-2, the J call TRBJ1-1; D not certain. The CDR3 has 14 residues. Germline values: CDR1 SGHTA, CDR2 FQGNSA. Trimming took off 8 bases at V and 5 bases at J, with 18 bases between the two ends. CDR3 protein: CASAPSGRRTEAFF. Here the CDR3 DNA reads TGTGCCAGCGCCCCATCGGGGAGGAGAACTGAAGCTTTCTTT.

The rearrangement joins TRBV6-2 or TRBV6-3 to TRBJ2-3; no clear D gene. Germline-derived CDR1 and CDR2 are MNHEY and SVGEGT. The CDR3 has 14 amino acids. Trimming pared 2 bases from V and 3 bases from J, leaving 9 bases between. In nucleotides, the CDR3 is TGTGCCAGCAGTTACGGAGTTACGACAGATACGCAGTATTTT. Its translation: CASSYGVTTDTQYF.

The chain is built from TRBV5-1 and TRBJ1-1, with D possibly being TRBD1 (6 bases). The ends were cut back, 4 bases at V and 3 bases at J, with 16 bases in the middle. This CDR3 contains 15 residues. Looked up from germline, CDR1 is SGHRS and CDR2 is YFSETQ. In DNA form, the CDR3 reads TGCGCCAGCAGCCAACTACCCGGGACACACACTGAAGCTTTCTTT. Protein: CASSQLPGTHTEAFF.

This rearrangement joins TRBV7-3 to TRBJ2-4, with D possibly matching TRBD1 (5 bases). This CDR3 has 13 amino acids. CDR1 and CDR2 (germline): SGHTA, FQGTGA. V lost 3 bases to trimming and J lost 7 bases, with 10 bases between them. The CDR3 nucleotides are TGTGCCAGCAGCTTTGAAGGGGCGAACATTCAGTACTTC. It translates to CASSFEGANIQYF. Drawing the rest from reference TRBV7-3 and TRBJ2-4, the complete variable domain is GAGVSQTPSNKVTEKGKYVELRCDPISGHTALYWYRQSLGQGPEFLIYFQGTGAADDSGLPNDRFFAVRPEGSVSTLKIQRTERGDSAVYLCASSFEGANIQYFGAGTRLSVL.

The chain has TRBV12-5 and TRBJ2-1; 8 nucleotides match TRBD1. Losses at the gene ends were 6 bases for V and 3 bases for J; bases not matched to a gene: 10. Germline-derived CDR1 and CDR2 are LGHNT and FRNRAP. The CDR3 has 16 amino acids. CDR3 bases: TGTGCTAGTGGCCTCCGACAGGGGCAAATCTACAATGAGCAGTTCTTC. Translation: CASGLRQGQIYNEQFF.

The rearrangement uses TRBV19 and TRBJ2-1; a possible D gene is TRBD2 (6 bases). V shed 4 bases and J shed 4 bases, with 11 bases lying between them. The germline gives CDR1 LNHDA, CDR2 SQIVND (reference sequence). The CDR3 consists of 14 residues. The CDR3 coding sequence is TGTGCCAGTAGTACGTTAGCGGTATACAATGAGCAGTTCTTC. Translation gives CASSTLAVYNEQFF.

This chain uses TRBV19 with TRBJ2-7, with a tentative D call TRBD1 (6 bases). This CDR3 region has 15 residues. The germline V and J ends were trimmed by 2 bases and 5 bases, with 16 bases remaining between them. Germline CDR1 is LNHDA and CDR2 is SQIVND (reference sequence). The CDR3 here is CASSILGQGFNEQYF. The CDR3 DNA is TGTGCCAGTAGTATATTAGGCCAGGGGTTCAACGAGCAGTACTTC.

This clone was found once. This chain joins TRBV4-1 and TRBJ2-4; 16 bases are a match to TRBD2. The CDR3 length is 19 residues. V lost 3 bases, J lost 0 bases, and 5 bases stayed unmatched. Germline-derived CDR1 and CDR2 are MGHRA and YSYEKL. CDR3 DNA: TGCGCCAGCAGCCAGGGACTAGCGGGAGGGCCGAGAGCCAAAAACATTCAGTACTTC. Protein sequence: CASSQGLAGGPRAKNIQYF.

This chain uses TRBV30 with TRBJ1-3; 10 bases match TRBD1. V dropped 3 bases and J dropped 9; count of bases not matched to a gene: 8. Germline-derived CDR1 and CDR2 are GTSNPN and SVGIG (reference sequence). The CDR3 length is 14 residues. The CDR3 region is CAWSGGQGRGTIYF. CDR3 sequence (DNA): TGTGCCTGGAGCGGGGGACAGGGGAGGGGCACCATATATTTT.

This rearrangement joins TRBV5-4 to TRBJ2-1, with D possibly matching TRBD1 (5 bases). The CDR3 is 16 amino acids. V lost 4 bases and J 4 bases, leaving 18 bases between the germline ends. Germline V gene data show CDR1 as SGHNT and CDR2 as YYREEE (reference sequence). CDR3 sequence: CASSMPGRGAYNEQFF. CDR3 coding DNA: TGTGCCAGCAGCATGCCGGGTAGGGGCGCTTACAATGAGCAGTTCTTC.

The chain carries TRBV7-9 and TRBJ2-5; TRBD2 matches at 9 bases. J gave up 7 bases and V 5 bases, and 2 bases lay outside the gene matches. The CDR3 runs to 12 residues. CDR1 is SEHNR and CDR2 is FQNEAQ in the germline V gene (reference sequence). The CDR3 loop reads CASSPTSGTQYF. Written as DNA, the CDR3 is TGTGCCAGCAGCCCGACTAGCGGGACCCAGTACTTC.